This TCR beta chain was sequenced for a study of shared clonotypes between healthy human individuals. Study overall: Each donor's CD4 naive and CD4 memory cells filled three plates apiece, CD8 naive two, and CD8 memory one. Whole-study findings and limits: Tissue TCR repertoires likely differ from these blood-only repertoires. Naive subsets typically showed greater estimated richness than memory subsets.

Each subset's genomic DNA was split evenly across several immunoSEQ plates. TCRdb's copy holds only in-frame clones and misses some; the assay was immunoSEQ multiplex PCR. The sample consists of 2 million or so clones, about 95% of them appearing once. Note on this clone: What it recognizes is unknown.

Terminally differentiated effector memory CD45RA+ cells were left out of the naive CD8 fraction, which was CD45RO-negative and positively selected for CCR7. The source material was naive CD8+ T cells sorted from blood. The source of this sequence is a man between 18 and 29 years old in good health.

In DNA form, the CDR3 reads TGCGCCAGCAGTGACCACAGGGGATACTACGAGCAGTACTTC. It codes for CASSDHRGYYEQYF. This rearrangement joins TRBV10-1 to TRBJ2-7; 7 bases are shared with TRBD1. CDR1 is WNHNN and CDR2 is SYGVQD in the germline V gene (reference sequence). This CDR3 spans 14 amino acids. With 3 bases clipped from V and 3 bases from J, the junction kept 5 bases outside the gene matches.